Described below is a single TCR beta chain sequence and its context. These data belong to a study of blood T cell repertoires in COVID-19. About the research overall: PBMCs, B-cell-depleted T cells, or T cells provided the cDNA or gDNA that made up the material.

Clinical history reported by participants formed the basis on which cohorts were assigned. TCRdb's copy holds only in-frame clones and misses some; the assay was immunoSEQ multiplex PCR. Of roughly 260,000 clones in the sample, about 87% were seen once. J was trimmed by 10 bases and V by 2 bases; bases with no gene match: 10. CDR1 and CDR2 (germline): ENHRY, SYGVKD. There are 16 residues in the CDR3. The receptor comes from a woman in her 30s with acute COVID-19. The chain is built from TRBV10-3 and TRBJ1-6; 8 nucleotides line up with TRBD1. Sequencing used PBMCs or T cells enriched from blood (not recorded which). Here the CDR3 reads CAISEDRGGMGSPLHF. The DNA of the CDR3 is TGTGCCATCAGTGAGGACAGGGGAGGTATGGGATCACCCCTCCACTTT.